The next 23 T cell receptor beta chains were all read from a single sample in a study of CD8 T cells in ankylosing spondylitis. TCRdb independently ran MiXCR on the 5' RACE reads; one entry per CDR3 protein. The sample includes about 39,000 distinct CDR3 sequences, less than 4% seen only once; the top ten take 2.5% to 3%. Sequenced material: blood, either unsorted or a sorted T cell fraction (not recorded which). The receptor set was obtained from a male donor with ankylosing spondylitis or in good health (not recorded which).

This clonotype was seen at least ten times. This chain joins TRBV9 and TRBJ1-2, with D hard to call. V gave up 3 bases and J gave up 8 bases, with 20 bases separating them. The V gene's germline CDR1 is SGDLS and CDR2 YYNGEE. The CDR3 totals 15 residues. This chain's CDR3 is CASSAGLIGLGGYTF. The CDR3 DNA follows: TGTGCCAGCAGCGCCGGGCTCATTGGTTTGGGAGGCTACACCTTC.

This clonotype is termed medium-sized (0.01 to 0.1%). The chain employs TRBV9 and TRBJ2-3; possible D gene TRBD2, 6 bases. The CDR3 spans 14 residues. Germline CDR1 reads SGDLS; CDR2 reads YYNGEE. V lost 3 bases and J lost 5, with 13 bases in between. The CDR3 nucleotides read TGTGCCAGCAGCGCTGAGACTAGAAGAGATACGCAGTATTTT. It translates to CASSAETRRDTQYF.

This clonotype was recorded many times. The chain uses TRBV9 and TRBJ2-1, with D perhaps being TRBD1 or TRBD2 (7 bases each). Looked up from germline, CDR1 is SGDLS and CDR2 is YYNGEE. Deletions cut 4 bases from V and 5 bases from J, with 13 bases between. The CDR3 extends over 14 amino acids. CDR3 DNA: TGTGCCAGCAGCCAGGGGGGGGCGGACAATGAGCAGTTCTTC. Protein product: CASSQGGADNEQFF.

This chain connects TRBV9 to TRBJ2-5; D possibly corresponds to TRBD2 (6 bases). The germline gives CDR1 SGDLS, CDR2 YYNGEE. V lost 0 bases and J lost 1, with 10 bases in between. The CDR3 sequence is 15 residues long. This chain's CDR3 is CASSVVGSGQETQYF. Written as DNA, the CDR3 is TGTGCCAGCAGCGTAGTCGGTAGCGGCCAAGAGACCCAGTACTTC.

This clonotype occurred many times. The rearrangement joins TRBV9 to TRBJ2-5, with TRBD1 identical over 9 bases. V lost 0 bases and J lost 1; bases outside the gene matches: 4. CDR3 length equals 16 residues. The germline V gene encodes CDR1 SGDLS and CDR2 YYNGEE. The CDR3 DNA reads as TGTGCCAGCAGCGTAGGAGGGACAGGGCCCCAAGAGACCCAGTACTTC. Protein sequence: CASSVGGTGPQETQYF.

This clonotype was counted ten times or more. This sequence joins TRBV9 and TRBJ2-3; D is undetermined. The ends were cut back, 2 bases at V and 6 bases at J, with 16 bases in the middle. CDR1 is SGDLS and CDR2 is YYNGEE in the germline V gene. CDR3 length: 15 amino acids. CDR3 amino acids: CASSVNIVGSDTQYF. The CDR3 DNA reads as TGTGCCAGCAGCGTTAATATAGTAGGCTCCGATACGCAGTATTTT.

Many counts were recorded for this clonotype. The rearrangement joins TRBV9 to TRBJ2-3; 14 bases map to TRBD2. CDR3 size: 16 residues. Trimming at V came to 3 bases and at J to 6 bases, leaving 6 bases not matched to a gene. CDR1 is SGDLS and CDR2 is YYNGEE in the germline V gene. The CDR3, as DNA: TGTGCCAGCAGCGCCTCCGGGACTAGCGGGGGTGATACGCAGTATTTT. Translating gives CASSASGTSGGDTQYF.

This clonotype is labeled as medium-sized. The chain uses TRBV9 and TRBJ1-6; D call uncertain. Germline V CDR1 and CDR2: SGDLS, YYNGEE. This CDR3 spans 17 amino acids. Trimming cost V 0 bases and J 8 bases, with 18 bases left between them. The DNA for the CDR3 is TGTGCCAGCAGCGTAGGGGTAGGCCCCAGGCGGGATTCACCCCTCCACTTT. Translated, it gives CASSVGVGPRRDSPLHF.

Many counts were recorded for this clonotype. An end of the junction differs from the germline gene, which may be a read error. The chain links TRBV9 to TRBJ2-2; D perhaps matches TRBD2 (5 bases). The CDR3 is 17 residues long. Germline V gives CDR1 SGDLS, CDR2 YYNGEE. The chain's CDR3 is CASSVNGWEKSTWELFF. The CDR3 nucleotides read TGTGCCAGCAGCGTAAACGGGTGGGAGAAGAGCACCTGGGAGCTGTTTTTT. Drawing the rest from reference TRBV9 and TRBJ2-2, the complete variable domain is DSGVTQTPKHLITATGQRVTLRCSPRSGDLSVYWYQQSLDQGLQFLIQYYNGEERAKGNILERFSAQQFPDLHSELNLSSLELGDSALYFCASSVNGWEKSTWELFFGEGSRLTVL.

There are many counts of this clonotype. The rearrangement joins TRBV9 to TRBJ2-6; no reliable D call. This CDR3 region has 14 residues. Looked up from germline, CDR1 is SGDLS and CDR2 is YYNGEE. Trimming removed 2 bases from V and 0 bases from J, with 3 bases in between. This CDR3 is CASSVHSGANVLTF. CDR3 coding DNA: TGTGCCAGCAGCGTCCACTCTGGGGCCAACGTCCTGACTTTC.

This clonotype was seen repeatedly, ten times or more. V and J are TRBV23-1 and TRBJ2-7; 11 nucleotides align to TRBD1. TRBV23-1 is treated as an ORF (open reading frame) with a function not yet certain. After removal of 4 bases from V and 1 base from J, the junction contained 6 bases not matched to a gene. The CDR3 is made up of 16 amino acids. The DNA for the CDR3 is TGCGCCAGCAGTCGGTGGGGGACAGGGGGTTCCTACGAGCAGTACGTC. It specifies CASSRWGTGGSYEQYV.

This clonotype was observed at least ten times. The chain couples TRBV9 to TRBJ2-5; tentatively, D is TRBD2 (6 bases). This CDR3 has 15 residues. Trimming took off 2 bases at V and 2 bases at J, with 13 bases between the two ends. Germline lookup yields CDR1 SGDLS and CDR2 YYNGEE. Here the CDR3 DNA reads TGTGCCAGCAGCGTCGGGGACTGGTCGCAAGAGACCCAGTACTTC. Translation: CASSVGDWSQETQYF.

For this clonotype: A clone one base away is much larger, so this may be a read error. V gene TRBV9 combines with J gene TRBJ2-2; D gene unclear. The germline V and J ends were trimmed by 0 bases and 4 bases, with 7 bases remaining between them. This CDR3 is 14 amino acids long. Germline CDR1 is SGDLS and CDR2 is YYNGEE. The CDR3 DNA follows: TGTGCCAGCAGCGTAGTGTTGGGCACCGGGGAGCTGTTTTTT. Encoded protein: CASSVVLGTGELFF.

The sample holds many counts of this clonotype. The chain employs TRBV9 and TRBJ2-1; tentative D call: TRBD1 (6 bases). Germline lookup yields CDR1 SGDLS and CDR2 YYNGEE. The CDR3 consists of 12 residues. With 3 bases removed from V and 10 bases from J, the gap between germline ends came to 11 bases. The CDR3 loop reads CASSGPGVEQFF. In nucleotides, the CDR3 is TGTGCCAGCAGCGGACCAGGGGTAGAGCAGTTCTTC.

The sample holds many counts of this clonotype. The J gene is TRBJ1-2, the V gene TRBV9; D not resolved. Germline values: CDR1 SGDLS, CDR2 YYNGEE. This CDR3 has 15 amino acids. The germline V and J ends were trimmed by 4 bases and 6 bases, with 19 bases remaining between them. CDR3 in amino acids: CASSLNTELMDGYTF. The CDR3 bases are TGTGCCAGCAGCCTCAACACGGAACTGATGGATGGCTACACCTTC.

This clonotype was seen ten or more times. J is TRBJ2-2 and V is TRBV9, with 8 bases aligning to TRBD1. This CDR3 comprises 18 residues. Trimming at V came to 0 bases and at J to 4 bases, leaving 11 bases not matched to a gene. Germline loops: CDR1 SGDLS, CDR2 YYNGEE. This CDR3 is CASSVEPPGRGRTGELFF. As DNA, the CDR3 is TGTGCCAGCAGCGTAGAGCCCCCGGGCAGGGGGCGCACCGGGGAGCTGTTTTTT.

This clonotype was observed many times. The rearrangement links TRBV9 to TRBJ2-5; D unclear. CDR1 and CDR2 (germline): SGDLS, YYNGEE. Trimming cost V 2 bases and J 4 bases, with 12 bases left between them. The CDR3 is made up of 14 amino acids. The CDR3 nucleotides read TGTGCCAGCAGCGTCTCCGGTGTTGGAGAGACCCAGTACTTC. Protein: CASSVSGVGETQYF.

This clonotype is labeled as medium-sized. The chain is built from TRBV9 and TRBJ1-6; 7 bases line up with TRBD1. V dropped 3 bases and J dropped 7; count of bases not matched to a gene: 10. Per the germline V gene, CDR1 is SGDLS and CDR2 is YYNGEE. The CDR3 is 16 amino acids. The CDR3 nucleotides read TGTGCCAGCAGCGCCTCGACCGGGACAGAAAATTCACCCCTCCACTTT. Its translation is CASSASTGTENSPLHF.

This clonotype was seen repeatedly, ten times or more. The rearrangement uses TRBV9 and TRBJ2-1; 7 nucleotides align to TRBD2. The junction had 5 bases not matched to a gene; V was cut back by 2 bases and J by 3 bases. Germline values: CDR1 SGDLS, CDR2 YYNGEE. The CDR3 runs 15 residues. The CDR3 bases are TGTGCCAGCAGCGTCGCCGGGACTAACTACAATGAGCAGTTCTTC. Encoded protein: CASSVAGTNYNEQFF. The entire variable domain, with the rest obtained from reference TRBV9 and TRBJ2-1, is as follows: DSGVTQTPKHLITATGQRVTLRCSPRSGDLSVYWYQQSLDQGLQFLIQYYNGEERAKGNILERFSAQQFPDLHSELNLSSLELGDSALYFCASSVAGTNYNEQFFGPGTRLTVL.

This clonotype was recorded many times. The chain employs TRBV7-9 and TRBJ2-7; D is perhaps TRBD2 (6 bases). The CDR3 is 17 residues long. Trimming left V 1 base short and J 0 bases short, with 16 bases between. CDR1 and CDR2 (germline): SEHNR, FQNEAQ (reference sequence). CDR3 DNA: TGTGCCAGCAGCTTAGATGCTAGCGTACAATCCTCCTACGAGCAGTACGTC. This sequence encodes CASSLDASVQSSYEQYV.

As regards this clonotype: Given a much more abundant clone one base away, this may be a read error. This sequence joins TRBV9 and TRBJ2-3; D call uncertain. Germline V gives CDR1 SGDLS, CDR2 YYNGEE. Trimming left V 0 bases short and J 7 bases short, with 9 bases between. The CDR3 spans 13 residues. The CDR3 loop is CASSVEQSNTQYF. For the CDR3, the DNA is TGTGCCAGCAGCGTAGAGCAATCAAATACGCAGTATTTT.

This clonotype was picked up many times. V is TRBV9 and J is TRBJ2-3, with D tentatively TRBD2 (7 bases). V gave up 2 bases and J gave up 1 base, with 11 bases separating them. The CDR3 extends over 15 amino acids. Germline V CDR1 and CDR2: SGDLS, YYNGEE. In DNA form, the CDR3 reads TGTGCCAGCAGCGTCGCCGGGGGGCGCACAGATACGCAGTATTTT. Its translation is CASSVAGGRTDTQYF.

Many counts were recorded for this clonotype. The rearrangement links TRBV9 to TRBJ1-5, with D unresolved. The CDR3 extends over 13 amino acids. Between the trimmed V and J ends, which lost 4 bases and 3 bases, there was a span of 8 bases. Germline lookup yields CDR1 SGDLS and CDR2 YYNGEE. The CDR3 protein is CASSQSPNQPQHF. The CDR3 nucleotides are TGTGCCAGCAGCCAATCCCCCAATCAGCCCCAGCATTTT.